This T cell receptor (beta chain) derives from a study of somatic mutations in cytotoxic T cells in rheumatoid arthritis. The study's findings and limits: Unlike healthy controls, rheumatoid arthritis patients had CD8+ clonality that increased with age. No multiple-comparison adjustment was applied to the slight TRBV07 underrepresentation in rheumatoid arthritis patients.

Trimming stripped 0 bases from V and 5 bases from J, with 10 bases between. This CDR3 is built from 15 residues. CDR1 ENHRY and CDR2 SYGVKD come from the germline V gene. Data came from immunoSEQ multiplex PCR; TCRdb stores just in-frame clones and leaves some out. This sample yields some 20,000 clones, of which approximately 67% are seen a single time; over 15% belongs to the top ten. On this clone itself: The antigen is not known.

The clonotype was recovered from an adult with rheumatoid arthritis. The sample consisted of CD8+ T cells sorted from blood. The chain links TRBV10-3 to TRBJ1-4, with a tentative D call TRBD1 (6 bases). The CDR3, as DNA: TGTGCCATCAGTGAGTCGAAACAGGGAAATGAAAAACTGTTTTTT. Translated: CAISESKQGNEKLFF.